This T cell receptor beta chain was captured by sequencing in a study of T cell responses to AZD1222 COVID-19 vaccine. Study conclusions and caveats: Seropositive AZD1222 recipients at baseline numbered only 6 or 7. A mostly white British donor set with more females was recruited, and clonal diversity was possibly underestimated. Elevations in Spike-specific TCR breadth and depth followed administration of two AZD1222 doses. Repertoires in all cases were sampled only once the peak T cell response had passed.

This CDR3 has 14 amino acids. The germline V and J ends were trimmed by 2 bases and 6 bases, with 8 bases remaining between them. Germline V gives CDR1 ENHRY, CDR2 SYGVKD. The count of this clone is one. The antigen remains undetermined. The repertoire was sequenced with immunoSEQ multiplex PCR; TCRdb's copy has only in-frame clones and lacks some. The table has 150,000 or so clones, 85% to 95% seen once. The receptor was derived from an adult in good health. The specimen comprised peripheral blood, sampled on day 0 of AZD1222 vaccination. V usage is TRBV10-3 and J usage is TRBJ1-6; a weak D match, TRBD1 (5 bases). The CDR3 reads CAISELGTNSPLHF. The CDR3 nucleotides read TGTGCCATCAGTGAGCTAGGGACTAATTCACCCCTCCACTTT.